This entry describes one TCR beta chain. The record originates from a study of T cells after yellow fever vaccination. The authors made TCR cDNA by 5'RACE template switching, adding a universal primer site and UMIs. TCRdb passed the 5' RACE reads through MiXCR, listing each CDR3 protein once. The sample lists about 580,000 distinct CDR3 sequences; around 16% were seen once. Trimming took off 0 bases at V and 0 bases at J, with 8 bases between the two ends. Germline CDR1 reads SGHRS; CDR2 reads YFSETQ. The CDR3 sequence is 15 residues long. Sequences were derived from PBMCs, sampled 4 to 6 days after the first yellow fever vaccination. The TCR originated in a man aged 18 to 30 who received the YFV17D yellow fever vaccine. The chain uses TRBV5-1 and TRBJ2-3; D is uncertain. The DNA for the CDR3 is TGCGCCAGCAGCTTGGTAGGCGAGAGCACAGATACGCAGTATTTT. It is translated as CASSLVGESTDTQYF.